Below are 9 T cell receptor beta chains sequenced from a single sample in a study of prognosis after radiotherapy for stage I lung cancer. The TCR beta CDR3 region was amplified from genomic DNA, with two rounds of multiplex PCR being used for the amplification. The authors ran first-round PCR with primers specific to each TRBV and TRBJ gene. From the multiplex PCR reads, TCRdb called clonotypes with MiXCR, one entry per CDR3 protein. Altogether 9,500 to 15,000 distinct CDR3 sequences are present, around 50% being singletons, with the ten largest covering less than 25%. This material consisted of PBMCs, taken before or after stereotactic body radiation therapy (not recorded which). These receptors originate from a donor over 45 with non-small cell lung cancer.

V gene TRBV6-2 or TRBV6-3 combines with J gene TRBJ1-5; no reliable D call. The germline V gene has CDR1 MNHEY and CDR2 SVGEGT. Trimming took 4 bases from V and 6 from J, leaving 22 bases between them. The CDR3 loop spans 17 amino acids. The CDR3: CASSSLDSRSHCQPQHF. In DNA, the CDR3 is TGTGCCAGCAGTTCCCTGGACTCCCGGTCGCATTGTCAGCCCCAGCATTTT.

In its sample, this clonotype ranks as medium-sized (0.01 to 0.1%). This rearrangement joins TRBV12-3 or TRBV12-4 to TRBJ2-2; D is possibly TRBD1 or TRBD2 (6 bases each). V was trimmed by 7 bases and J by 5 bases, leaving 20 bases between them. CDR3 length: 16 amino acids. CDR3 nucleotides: TGTGCCAGCACCCTCGGTGGGGGGCTGAAGACCGGGGAGCTGTTTTTT. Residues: CASTLGGGLKTGELFF.

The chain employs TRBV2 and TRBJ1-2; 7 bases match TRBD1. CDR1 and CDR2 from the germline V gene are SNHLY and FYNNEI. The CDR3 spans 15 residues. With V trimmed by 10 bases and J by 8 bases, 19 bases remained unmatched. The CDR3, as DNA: TGTGCCACAAACGCTGGATCCGGCGACAGGGTGGGCTACACCTTC. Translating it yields CATNAGSGDRVGYTF.

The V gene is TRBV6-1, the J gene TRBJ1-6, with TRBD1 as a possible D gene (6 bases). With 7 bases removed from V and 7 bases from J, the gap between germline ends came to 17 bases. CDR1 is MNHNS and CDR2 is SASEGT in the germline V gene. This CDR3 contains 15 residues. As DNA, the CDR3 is TGTGCCAGCATCCTAAGGGACATGGCCAATTCACCCCTCCACTTT. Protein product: CASILRDMANSPLHF.

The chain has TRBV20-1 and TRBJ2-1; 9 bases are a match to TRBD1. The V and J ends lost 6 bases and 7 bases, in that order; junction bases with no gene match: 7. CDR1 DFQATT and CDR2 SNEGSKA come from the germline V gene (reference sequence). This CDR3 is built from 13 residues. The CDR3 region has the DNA TGCAGTGCCCTCCGGGACAGGGAAAATGAGCAGTTCTTC. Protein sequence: CSALRDRENEQFF.

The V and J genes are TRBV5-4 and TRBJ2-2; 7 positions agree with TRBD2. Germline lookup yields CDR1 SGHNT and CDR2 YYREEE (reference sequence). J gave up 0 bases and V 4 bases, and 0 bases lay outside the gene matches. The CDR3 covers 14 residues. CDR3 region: CASSGLANTGELFF. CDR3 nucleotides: TGTGCCAGCAGCGGACTAGCGAACACCGGGGAGCTGTTTTTT. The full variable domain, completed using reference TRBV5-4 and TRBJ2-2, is ETGVTQSPTHLIKTRGQQVTLRCSSQSGHNTVSWYQQALGQGPQFIFQYYREEENGRGNFPPRFSGLQFPNYSSELNVNALELDDSALYLCASSGLANTGELFFGEGSRLTVL.

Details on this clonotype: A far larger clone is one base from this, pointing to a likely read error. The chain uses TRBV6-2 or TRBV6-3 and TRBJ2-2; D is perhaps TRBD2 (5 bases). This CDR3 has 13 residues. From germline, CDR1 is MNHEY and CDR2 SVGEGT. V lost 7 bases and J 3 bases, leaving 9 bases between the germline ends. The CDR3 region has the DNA TGTGCCAGCATTGAAGCGGACACCGGGGAGCTGTTTTTT. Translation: CASIEADTGELFF.

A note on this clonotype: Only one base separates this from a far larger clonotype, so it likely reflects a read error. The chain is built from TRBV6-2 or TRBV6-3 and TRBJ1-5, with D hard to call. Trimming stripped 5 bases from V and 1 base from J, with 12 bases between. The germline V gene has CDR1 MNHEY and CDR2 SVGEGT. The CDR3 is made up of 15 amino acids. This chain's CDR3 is CASSQALGSNQPQHF. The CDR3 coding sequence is TGTGCCAGCAGTCAAGCGCTGGGGAGCAATCAGCCCCAGCATTTT.

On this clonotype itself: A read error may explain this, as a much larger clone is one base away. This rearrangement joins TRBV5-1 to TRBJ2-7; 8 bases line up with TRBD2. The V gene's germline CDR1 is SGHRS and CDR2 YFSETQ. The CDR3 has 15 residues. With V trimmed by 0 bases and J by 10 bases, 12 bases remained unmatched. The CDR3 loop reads CASSLGGSGKENQYF. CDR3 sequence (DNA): TGCGCCAGCAGCTTGGGGGGTAGCGGGAAAGAGAACCAGTACTTC. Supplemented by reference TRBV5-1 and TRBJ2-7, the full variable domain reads KAGVTQTPRYLIKTRGQQVTLSCSPISGHRSVSWYQQTPGQGLQFLFEYFSETQRNKGNFPGRFSGRQFSNSRSEMNVSTLELGDSALYLCASSLGGSGKENQYFGPGTRLTVT.